One sample yielded the 21 T cell receptor beta chains listed below, sequenced in a study of control samples from healthy donors and cancer patients. TCRdb's copy holds only in-frame clones and misses some; the assay was immunoSEQ multiplex PCR. Of tens of thousands of clones in the sample, 95% were seen once. Sequenced sample: blood. The receptor set was obtained from a man aged 25 to 45 in good health.

The chain uses TRBV6-5 and TRBJ1-1; TRBD1 agrees at 9 bases. J gave up 10 bases and V 5 bases, and 5 bases lay outside the gene matches. There are 12 residues in the CDR3. CDR1 and CDR2 from the germline V gene are MNHEY and SVGAGI. The DNA of the CDR3 is TGTGCCAGCAGTCGTCCGGGACAGGGAGCTTTCTTT. This gives the protein CASSRPGQGAFF.

The genes are TRBV2 and TRBJ2-7; D not certain. The V and J ends lost 6 bases and 2 bases respectively, with 11 bases between them. CDR1 and CDR2 from the germline V gene are SNHLY and FYNNEI. This CDR3 contains 13 residues. The CDR3 bases are TGTGCCAGCAGCTTAGGAAAAACCTACGAGCAGTACTTC. It translates to CASSLGKTYEQYF. The full variable domain, completed using reference TRBV2 and TRBJ2-7, is EPEVTQTPSHQVTQMGQEVILRCVPISNHLYFYWYRQILGQKVEFLVSFYNNEISEKSEIFDDQFSVERPDGSNFTLKIRSTKLEDSAMYFCASSLGKTYEQYFGPGTRLTVT.

V and J are TRBV7-9 and TRBJ2-5; unclear D gene. Trimming took 5 bases from V and 7 from J, leaving 11 bases between them. The CDR3 length is 12 residues. The germline gives CDR1 SEHNR, CDR2 FQNEAQ (reference sequence). The CDR3 sequence: CASSPPKWTQYF. The CDR3 region has the DNA TGTGCCAGCAGCCCGCCCAAGTGGACCCAGTACTTC.

The chain joins TRBV18 to TRBJ2-2; the match to TRBD1 covers 7 bases. This CDR3 spans 18 amino acids. Germline CDR1 is KGHSH and CDR2 is LQKENI. V gave up 3 bases and J gave up 1 base; unmatched junction bases: 11. The CDR3 DNA sequence: TGTGCCAGCTCACCTATACTAAGGGACAGAGGGAACACCGGGGAGCTGTTTTTT. It codes for CASSPILRDRGNTGELFF.

The chain has TRBV5-4 and TRBJ2-5; D is unresolved. From germline, CDR1 is SGHNT and CDR2 YYREEE (reference sequence). This CDR3 spans 15 amino acids. V lost 3 bases and J lost 2, with 14 bases in between. The CDR3 DNA sequence: TGTGCCAGCAGCTCATCCAAAGGCGAGCAAGAGACCCAGTACTTC. It translates to CASSSSKGEQETQYF.

The chain combines TRBV4-3 with TRBJ2-1; 10 nucleotides align to TRBD2. The CDR3 has 19 residues. V was clipped by 4 bases and J by 5 bases; unmatched bases: 17. The V gene's germline CDR1 is LGHNA and CDR2 YSLEER. The CDR3 sequence is CASSRQGQSLAGTNNEQFF. CDR3 DNA sequence: TGCGCCAGCAGCCGCCAAGGCCAATCACTAGCGGGGACCAACAATGAGCAGTTCTTC.

This chain uses TRBV28 with TRBJ1-1; 7 bases map to TRBD1. This CDR3 contains 12 residues. The germline V gene has CDR1 MDHEN and CDR2 SYDVKM. Trimming cost V 6 bases and J 8 bases; bases outside gene matches: 6. CDR3 sequence: CASRRQGMEAFF. CDR3 DNA sequence: TGTGCCAGCAGGAGACAGGGAATGGAAGCTTTCTTT.

The gene calls are TRBV6-1 and TRBJ2-2; D ambiguous. In germline, CDR1 is MNHNS, CDR2 SASEGT. The CDR3 runs to 11 residues. V was pared by 1 base and J by 9 bases, with 3 bases between. CDR3 residues: CASSEGWELFF. The CDR3 bases are TGTGCCAGCAGTGAAGGCTGGGAGCTGTTTTTT.

CDR3 sequence (DNA): TGCGCCAGCAGTCAAGAGACAGAGAGGAACTATGGCTACACCTTC. Protein product: CASSQETERNYGYTF. The chain combines TRBV23-1 with TRBJ1-2; possible D gene TRBD1, 5 bases. TRBV23-1 is known as an ORF, though its function is uncertain. Trimming left V 2 bases short and J 2 bases short, with 12 bases between. There are 15 residues in the CDR3.

The chain has TRBV2 and TRBJ1-1; unclear D gene. CDR1 is SNHLY, CDR2 FYNNEI, per germline. This CDR3 spans 15 amino acids. V dropped 4 bases and J dropped 6 bases, with 18 bases sitting between them. The CDR3 sequence is CASSGRWIGPAEAFF. CDR3 nucleotide sequence: TGTGCCAGCAGTGGACGCTGGATAGGCCCAGCTGAAGCTTTCTTT.

This clone has a single count. J is TRBJ2-2 and V is TRBV24-1, with D maybe TRBD1 (7 bases). The germline V and J ends were trimmed by 10 bases and 1 base, with 21 bases remaining between them. CDR1 and CDR2 (germline): KGHDR, SFDVKD. The CDR3 has 17 amino acids. CDR3 loop: CATEGRKGALNTGELFF. The CDR3 DNA reads TGTGCCACGGAGGGCCGGAAGGGGGCCCTGAACACCGGGGAGCTGTTTTTT.

This chain links TRBV15 with TRBJ1-1, with D possibly being TRBD1 (6 bases). From germline, CDR1 is LNHNV and CDR2 YYDKDF (reference sequence). Trimming stripped 0 bases from V and 5 bases from J, with 10 bases between. The CDR3 consists of 14 residues. CDR3 in DNA: TGTGCCACCAGCAGAGAAGGGGGATTTACTGAAGCTTTCTTT. Translating gives CATSREGGFTEAFF.

V gene TRBV18 combines with J gene TRBJ2-5; TRBD1 matches at 7 bases. The CDR3 has 13 amino acids. CDR1 is KGHSH, CDR2 LQKENI, per germline. With 5 bases clipped from V and 2 bases from J, the junction kept 2 bases outside the gene matches. CDR3 in DNA: TGTGCCAGCTCAAGGGGGCAGCAAGAGACCCAGTACTTC. It specifies CASSRGQQETQYF.

The rearrangement links TRBV11-2 to TRBJ2-1; 8 bases align to TRBD2. The CDR3 spans 16 residues. Germline values: CDR1 SGHAT, CDR2 FQNNGV. Trimming took 0 bases from V and 6 from J; bases not matched to a gene: 7. The CDR3 bases are TGTGCCAGCAGCTTAGAGATACTAGCGGCCGTCAATGAGCAGTTCTTC. Translated: CASSLEILAAVNEQFF. Full variable domain (missing parts from reference TRBV11-2 and TRBJ2-1): EAGVAQSPRYKIIEKRQSVAFWCNPISGHATLYWYQQILGQGPKLLIQFQNNGVVDDSQLPKDRFSAERLKGVDSTLKIQPAKLEDSAVYLCASSLEILAAVNEQFFGPGTRLTVL.

This chain connects TRBV18 to TRBJ2-1; no definite D call. The V gene lost 1 base and the J gene lost 5 bases, with 6 bases spanning the gap. The CDR3 is 13 residues long. Germline CDR1 is KGHSH and CDR2 is LQKENI. The CDR3 DNA reads as TGTGCCAGCTCACCACTTCCAAACAATGAGCAGTTCTTC. Translation gives CASSPLPNNEQFF.

The J gene is TRBJ2-1, the V gene TRBV10-2; D is possibly TRBD1 (5 bases). The CDR3 sequence is 15 residues long. Germline assignment: CDR1 WSHSY and CDR2 SAAADI. V lost 0 bases to trimming and J lost 8 bases, with 14 bases between them. The DNA of the CDR3 is TGCGCCAGCAGTGAGTCGGGGCACTCCGGCCATGAGCAGTTCTTC. This gives the protein CASSESGHSGHEQFF.

The chain recombines TRBV5-4 with TRBJ2-7; TRBD2 matches 10 bases. The ends lost 0 bases at V and 6 bases at J; junction bases unmatched: 6. Germline CDR1 SGHNT, CDR2 YYREEE (reference sequence). This CDR3 has 15 amino acids. In nucleotides, the CDR3 is TGTGCCAGCAGCTTGGATCTAGCGGGAGCGGGCGAGCAGTACTTC. It translates to CASSLDLAGAGEQYF. Together with reference TRBV5-4 and TRBJ2-7, the CDR3 gives the full variable domain: ETGVTQSPTHLIKTRGQQVTLRCSSQSGHNTVSWYQQALGQGPQFIFQYYREEENGRGNFPPRFSGLQFPNYSSELNVNALELDDSALYLCASSLDLAGAGEQYFGPGTRLTVT.

This clone was observed once. The rearrangement links TRBV28 to TRBJ2-1; the match to TRBD2 covers 7 bases. V trimming: 6 bases; J trimming: 3 bases; junction bases outside the gene matches: 11. CDR3 size: 16 residues. Germline V gives CDR1 MDHEN, CDR2 SYDVKM. The CDR3 loop is CASRGSAGEGYNEQFF. For the CDR3, the DNA is TGTGCCAGCAGGGGTTCGGCGGGAGAGGGCTACAATGAGCAGTTCTTC.

The chain employs TRBV28 and TRBJ2-3; D is undetermined. Trimming removed 5 bases at V and 12 bases at J, with 18 bases between. The CDR3 is 13 residues long. Germline assignment: CDR1 MDHEN and CDR2 SYDVKM. CDR3 coding DNA: TGTGCCAGCAGTCCTTCGACACTTAAGCCCCAGTATTTT. Residues: CASSPSTLKPQYF.

The rearrangement joins TRBV18 to TRBJ2-1; D call uncertain. This CDR3 comprises 11 residues. Germline CDR1 reads KGHSH; CDR2 reads LQKENI. The germline V and J ends were trimmed by 2 bases and 8 bases, with 4 bases remaining between them. The CDR3, as DNA: TGTGCCAGCTCACCAGTCGATGAGCAGTTCTTC. Translated: CASSPVDEQFF.

The genes are TRBV28 and TRBJ1-5, with D perhaps TRBD1 (6 bases). In germline, CDR1 is MDHEN, CDR2 SYDVKM. The CDR3 loop spans 17 amino acids. Trimming left V 0 bases short and J 0 bases short, with 12 bases between. In DNA, the CDR3 is TGTGCCAGCAGTTTATGGGGAGGGGGAGGTAGCAATCAGCCCCAGCATTTT. It codes for CASSLWGGGGSNQPQHF.